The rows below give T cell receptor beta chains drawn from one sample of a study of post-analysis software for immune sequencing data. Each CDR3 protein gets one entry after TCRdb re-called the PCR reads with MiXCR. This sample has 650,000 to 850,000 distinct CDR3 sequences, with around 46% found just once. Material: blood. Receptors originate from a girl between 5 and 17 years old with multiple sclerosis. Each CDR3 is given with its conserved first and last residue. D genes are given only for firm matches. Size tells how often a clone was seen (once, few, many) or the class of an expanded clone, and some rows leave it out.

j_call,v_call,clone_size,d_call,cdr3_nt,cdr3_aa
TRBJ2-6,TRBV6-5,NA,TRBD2,TGTGCCAGCAGTTCCTCCTCCGGGACTAGCGGGACTGGGGCCAACGTCCTGACTTTC,CASSSSSGTSGTGANVLTF
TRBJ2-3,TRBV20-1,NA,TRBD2,TGCAGTGGTACTAGCGGGAGGCAGATCCAAGAGACCCAGTATTTT,CSGTSGRQIQETQYF
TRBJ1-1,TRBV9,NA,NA,TGTGCCAGCAGCGCCCCTTGGAGGACTGAAGCTTTCTTT,CASSAPWRTEAFF
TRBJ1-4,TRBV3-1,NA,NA,TGTGCCAGCAGCCAAGGTTGGGACACCCGTGCAACTAATGAAAAACTGTTTTTT,CASSQGWDTRATNEKLFF
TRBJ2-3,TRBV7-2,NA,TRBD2,TGTGCCAGCAGCCCCGCTAGTGGGAGGGCCGGGTATACGCAGTATTTT,CASSPASGRAGYTQYF
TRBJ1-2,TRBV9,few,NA,TGTGCCAGCAGCGTAGATCCAGAAAACTATGGCTACACCTTC,CASSVDPENYGYTF
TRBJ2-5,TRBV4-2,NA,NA,TGTGCCAGCAGCCAAGACCCGGATTCTGGGCAGCTGGGAGAGACCCAGTACTTC,CASSQDPDSGQLGETQYF
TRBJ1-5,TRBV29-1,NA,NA,TGCAGCGTCCAAGGGGGGGGCGCTCAGCCCCAGCATTTT,CSVQGGGAQPQHF
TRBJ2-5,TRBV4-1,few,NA,TGCGCCAGCAGCCAAGAGGCCCGGAGGGAGACCCAGTACTTC,CASSQEARRETQYF
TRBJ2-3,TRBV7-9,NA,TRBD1,TGTGCCAGCAGCCAGAACAGGGGGGCTGCAGATACGCAGTATTTT,CASSQNRGAADTQYF
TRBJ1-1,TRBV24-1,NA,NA,TGTGCCACCAGCGGGGGTATGGACACTGAAGCTTTCTTT,CATSGGMDTEAFF
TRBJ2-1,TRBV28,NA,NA,TGTGCCAGCAGTTTCGGGAGATGGAATGAGCAGTTCTTC,CASSFGRWNEQFF
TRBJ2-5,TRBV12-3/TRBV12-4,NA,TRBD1,TGTGCCAGCACCGCTGGGGACAGGGAAGAGACCCAGTACTTC,CASTAGDREETQYF
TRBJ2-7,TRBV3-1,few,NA,TGTGCCAGCAGCCAAGGGGTAGCGGCCCCTTACGAGCAGTACTTC,CASSQGVAAPYEQYF
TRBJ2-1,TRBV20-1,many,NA,TGCAGTGCTCCCGACACGTACAATGAGCAGTTCTTC,CSAPDTYNEQFF
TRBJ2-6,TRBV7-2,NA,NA,TGTGCCAGCAGCTCCACAAGGGGCGCTGGGGCCAACGTCCTGACTTTC,CASSSTRGAGANVLTF
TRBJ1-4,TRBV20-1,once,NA,TGCAGTGCGATGAGACAGCTTAATGAAAAACTGTTTTTT,CSAMRQLNEKLFF
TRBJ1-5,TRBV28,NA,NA,TGTGCCAGCAGTTTAAGTTTGGGCGCTAAGCAGCCCCAGCATTTT,CASSLSLGAKQPQHF
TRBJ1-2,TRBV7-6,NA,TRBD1,TGTGCCAGCAGCCCGGGACAGGGGAGGGGGCTTAACTATGGCTACACCTTC,CASSPGQGRGLNYGYTF
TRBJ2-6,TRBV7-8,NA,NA,TGTGCCAGCAGCTTAGCCAGGGTCTTAATTGGGGCCAACGTCCTGACTTTC,CASSLARVLIGANVLTF
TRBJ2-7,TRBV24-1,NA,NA,TGTGCCACCAGTGATCATGAGCGTTTCTACGAGCAGTACTTC,CATSDHERFYEQYF
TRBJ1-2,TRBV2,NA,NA,TGTGCCAGCAGTGAAGCGCTGGGCGGAGGGGCCGGCTACACCTTC,CASSEALGGGAGYTF